This record concerns one TCR beta chain sequence. Its antigen is still unknown. Deep was the level used in running the assay. Generated by immunoSEQ multiplex PCR, the TCRdb table keeps only in-frame clones and is missing some. The sample lists roughly 640,000 clones; about 97% were seen once. This sample stems from a study of shared clonotypes between healthy human individuals. General observations from the study: Approximately 5.1% was the fraction of naive CD4 clonotypes found shared across a few donors. The low donor count limited represented genetic and exposure-history diversity. Despite large depth, rarefaction showed incomplete sorted-subset sequencing.

This CDR3 spans 13 amino acids. The germline V gene has CDR1 MNHEY and CDR2 SVGAGI. J was trimmed by 7 bases and V by 2 bases; bases with no gene match: 2. The rearrangement uses TRBV6-5 and TRBJ1-2; 9 bases line up with TRBD1. The TCR sequence derives from a woman aged 25-40 years in good health. The sequenced sample was naive CD4+ T cells sorted from blood. The sample's subset: CD45RA+ positively selected. CDR3 bases: TGTGCCAGCAGTTACGGGACAGGGCTTGGCTACACCTTC. The encoded protein is CASSYGTGLGYTF.